What follows are 14 T cell receptor beta chains derived from one specimen sequenced in a study of blood T cell repertoires in COVID-19. Some clones are missing from TCRdb's copy, which holds only in-frame ones; the method was immunoSEQ multiplex PCR. Among roughly 48,000 clones listed, about nine tenths were seen once. The sample comprised peripheral blood. The origin of the receptors is a human donor in a cohort sampled during active COVID-19.

The V gene is TRBV7-9, the J gene TRBJ2-3, with D unresolved. The CDR3 covers 12 residues. CDR1 SEHNR and CDR2 FQNEAQ come from the germline V gene (reference sequence). Trimming removed 0 bases from V and 10 bases from J, with 8 bases in between. The CDR3 reads CASSLAQISQYF. Here the CDR3 DNA reads TGTGCCAGCAGCTTAGCACAGATATCGCAGTATTTT.

The rearrangement joins TRBV6-5 to TRBJ1-2, with D maybe TRBD1 (5 bases). Germline assignment: CDR1 MNHEY and CDR2 SVGAGI. The CDR3 is made up of 13 amino acids. Trimming left V 0 bases short and J 8 bases short, with 10 bases between. The CDR3 nucleotides are TGTGCCAGCAGTTACTCGACAGATCTGGGCTACACCTTC. This codes for CASSYSTDLGYTF.

V and J are TRBV7-6 and TRBJ2-1, with a tentative D call TRBD2 (5 bases). This CDR3 is 15 amino acids long. The ends were cut back, 1 base at V and 4 bases at J, with 11 bases in the middle. Per germline, CDR1 SGHVS and CDR2 FNYEAQ. The CDR3 spells CASSLGGVKYNEQFF. The CDR3 bases are TGTGCCAGCAGCTTAGGGGGAGTAAAGTACAATGAGCAGTTCTTC.

V usage is TRBV4-1 and J usage is TRBJ2-7; 7 positions agree with TRBD1. This CDR3 comprises 14 residues. Germline CDR1 is MGHRA and CDR2 is YSYEKL. J was trimmed by 2 bases and V by 3 bases; bases with no gene match: 4. The CDR3 spells CASSHPGQTYEQYF. The CDR3, as DNA: TGCGCCAGCAGCCATCCGGGACAGACCTACGAGCAGTACTTC.

The chain has TRBV28 and TRBJ2-7; D is unclear. CDR1 and CDR2 from the germline V gene are MDHEN and SYDVKM. The CDR3 is 11 residues long. Trimming left V 6 bases short and J 3 bases short, with 6 bases between. Written as DNA, the CDR3 is TGTGCCAGCAGCCCCAACTACGAGCAGTACTTC. It translates to CASSPNYEQYF.

This CDR3 reads CASSRMGQTSYEQYF. CDR3 coding DNA: TGTGCCAGCAGCCGAATGGGACAGACATCCTACGAGCAGTACTTC. This sequence joins TRBV13 and TRBJ2-7, with 7 positions matching TRBD1. With 5 bases clipped from V and 1 base from J, the junction kept 8 bases outside the gene matches. The CDR3 spans 15 residues. CDR1 and CDR2 (germline): PRHDT, FYEKMQ (reference sequence).

This chain connects TRBV27 to TRBJ1-5; tentatively, D is TRBD1 (5 bases). This CDR3 has 16 amino acids. V was trimmed by 7 bases and J by 3 bases, leaving 19 bases between them. Germline lookup yields CDR1 MNHEY and CDR2 SMNVEV (reference sequence). CDR3 nucleotide sequence: TGTGCCAGCAAACATAGGGGTCGATGGGACAATCAGCCCCAGCATTTT. Translated: CASKHRGRWDNQPQHF.

This clone was seen only once. The rearrangement joins TRBV18 to TRBJ1-1, with 7 bases that match TRBD1. The V gene's germline CDR1 is KGHSH and CDR2 LQKENI. The CDR3 consists of 15 residues. The junction had 8 bases not matched to a gene; V was cut back by 6 bases and J by 1 base. DNA of the CDR3: TGTGCCAGCTCCCCAACGGACAGGAGGAACACTGAAGCTTTCTTT. The encoded protein is CASSPTDRRNTEAFF.

This chain joins TRBV24-1 and TRBJ2-3; 8 nucleotides agree with TRBD1. The trim removed 3 bases at V and 3 bases at J, leaving 10 bases unmatched. The CDR3 has 17 amino acids. Germline V gene lookup returns CDR1 KGHDR and CDR2 SFDVKD. This chain's CDR3 is CATSDAGTGWDTDTQYF. The DNA for the CDR3 is TGTGCCACCAGTGATGCCGGGACAGGATGGGATACAGATACGCAGTATTTT.

As to this clone: A junction boundary mismatches the germline segment, possibly from a read error. The V call is TRBV14, the J call TRBJ1-1; D unresolved. This CDR3 contains 14 residues. Germline V gene data show CDR1 as SGHDN and CDR2 as FVKESK. CDR3 coding DNA: TGTGCCAGCAGCCAAAATCTTGGAAACAGTGAAGCTTTCTTT. Encoded protein: CASSQNLGNSEAFF.

The rearrangement uses TRBV10-1 and TRBJ2-7, with 9 bases aligning to TRBD1. The germline V gene has CDR1 WNHNN and CDR2 SYGVQD (reference sequence). V dropped 4 bases and J dropped 5; count of bases not matched to a gene: 6. The CDR3 has 14 residues. CDR3 coding DNA: TGCGCCAGCAGTGTGGGACAGGGCCCCAACGAGCAGTACTTC. Translating gives CASSVGQGPNEQYF.

This clone was counted only a few times. The chain couples TRBV19 to TRBJ1-1; TRBD1 aligns across 7 bases. This CDR3 is built from 14 residues. Per germline, CDR1 LNHDA and CDR2 SQIVND (reference sequence). Unmatched junction bases numbered 2, after V lost 3 bases and J lost 1 base. The CDR3 spells CASSMGTENTEAFF. As DNA, the CDR3 is TGTGCCAGTAGTATGGGGACAGAGAACACTGAAGCTTTCTTT.

The chain carries TRBV14 and TRBJ1-2, with TRBD1 as a possible D gene (6 bases). Germline V CDR1 and CDR2: SGHDN, FVKESK. V was pared by 4 bases and J by 5 bases, with 17 bases between. The CDR3 is 15 residues long. The CDR3 sequence is CASSPWGGPRYGYTF. Written as DNA, the CDR3 is TGTGCCAGCAGCCCCTGGGGGGGGCCGCGGTATGGCTACACCTTC.

In DNA form, the CDR3 reads TGTGCCAGCAGTAAAGGGCAGTTCTCCTATAATTCACCCCTCCACTTT. Encoded protein: CASSKGQFSYNSPLHF. V and J are TRBV21-1 and TRBJ1-6; TRBD1, the table's D call, lacks a check against the DNA. TRBV21-1 is reported as a pseudogene. The CDR3 consists of 16 residues.